Presented here are 25 T cell receptor beta chains from one specimen sequenced in a study of early T cells in non-severe SARS-CoV-2 infection. TCRdb re-called the 5' RACE reads through MiXCR, storing one row per CDR3 protein. Counted here are tens of thousands of distinct CDR3 sequences, more than 15% occurring once; the ten biggest clones make up about 8.4%. The material sequenced was whole blood, taken at baseline. The receptor source for this set is an adult who was a healthcare worker with PCR-confirmed SARS-CoV-2 infection or an uninfected control (not recorded which).

The chain couples TRBV27 to TRBJ2-1; 8 bases are shared with TRBD2. The CDR3 contains 14 residues. Germline assignment: CDR1 MNHEY and CDR2 SMNVEV (reference sequence). J was trimmed by 6 bases and V by 6 bases; bases with no gene match: 7. In nucleotides, the CDR3 is TGTGCCAGCAGCTGGACTAGCTCTACCAATGAGCAGTTCTTC. Protein: CASSWTSSTNEQFF.

The gene calls are TRBV29-1 and TRBJ2-3, with TRBD1 identical over 8 bases. The trim removed 4 bases at V and 4 bases at J, leaving 4 bases unmatched. The CDR3 is made up of 13 amino acids. Germline CDR1 SQVTM, CDR2 ANQGSEA. This CDR3 reads CSVGTGFADTQYF. The CDR3 DNA sequence: TGCAGCGTTGGGACAGGGTTCGCAGATACGCAGTATTTT.

The rearrangement links TRBV24-1 to TRBJ1-2; unclear D gene. V gave up 4 bases and J gave up 1 base, with 6 bases separating them. The V gene's germline CDR1 is KGHDR and CDR2 SFDVKD. The CDR3 length is 13 residues. CDR3 DNA: TGTGCCACCAGTGACACAAGTAACTATGGCTACACCTTC. It translates to CATSDTSNYGYTF.

The chain has TRBV4-3 and TRBJ2-3; D assignment may be TRBD1 or TRBD2 (5 bases each). Trimming pared 0 bases from V and 3 bases from J, leaving 13 bases between. Germline V gene lookup returns CDR1 LGHNA and CDR2 YSLEER. The CDR3 runs 16 residues. CDR3: CASSQDTGTPTDTQYF. CDR3 coding DNA: TGCGCCAGCAGCCAAGACACTGGGACCCCGACAGATACGCAGTATTTT.

In its sample, this clonotype was seen a few times. This chain uses TRBV5-1 with TRBJ1-1, with D possibly matching TRBD1 (5 bases). Trimming took off 6 bases at V and 0 bases at J, with 15 bases between the two ends. This CDR3 region has 15 residues. From germline, CDR1 is SGHRS and CDR2 YFSETQ. The CDR3 here is CASTLLGAVNTEAFF. The CDR3 nucleotides are TGCGCCAGCACCCTATTAGGGGCGGTGAACACTGAAGCTTTCTTT.

Only a few counts were recorded for this clonotype. V gene TRBV15 combines with J gene TRBJ2-7, with D possibly TRBD2 on 6 matching bases. In germline, CDR1 is LNHNV, CDR2 YYDKDF (reference sequence). This CDR3 is built from 14 residues. V gave up 7 bases and J gave up 3 bases, with 16 bases separating them. The CDR3 loop is CATTRFAGSYEQYF. The CDR3 DNA reads as TGTGCCACCACCAGGTTCGCGGGAAGCTACGAGCAGTACTTC.

In this sample, this clonotype turned up a few times. The genes are TRBV5-1 and TRBJ2-3; 10 positions match TRBD1. The ends lost 5 bases at V and 2 bases at J; junction bases unmatched: 2. This CDR3 has 14 residues. Germline V lookup: CDR1 SGHRS, CDR2 YFSETQ. Written as DNA, the CDR3 is TGCGCCAGCAGGGGACAGGGGATCACAGATACGCAGTATTTT. Residues: CASRGQGITDTQYF.

This clonotype occurred a few times. This chain links TRBV19 with TRBJ1-4, with 9 nucleotides matching TRBD1. Per germline, CDR1 LNHDA and CDR2 SQIVND (reference sequence). V was pared by 6 bases and J by 7 bases, with 18 bases of the junction left unmatched. This CDR3 is built from 18 residues. CDR3 sequence: CASRQGLGQGEEGEKLFF. CDR3 nucleotides: TGTGCCAGTAGACAAGGATTGGGACAGGGCGAGGAGGGTGAAAAACTGTTTTTT.

The chain carries TRBV20-1 and TRBJ2-7; D tentatively fits TRBD1 or TRBD2 (5 bases each). This CDR3 is 13 amino acids long. Germline V gene data show CDR1 as DFQATT and CDR2 as SNEGSKA (reference sequence). Trimming stripped 3 bases from V and 5 bases from J, with 14 bases between. CDR3 DNA: TGCAGTGCTAGGAAGTCCGGGACGAACGAGCAGTACTTC. Translated: CSARKSGTNEQYF.

This clonotype was found many times. The gene calls are TRBV12-3 or TRBV12-4 and TRBJ1-5; a possible D gene is TRBD1 (5 bases). The ends were cut back, 1 base at V and 7 bases at J, with 5 bases in the middle. CDR3 length equals 12 residues. Here the CDR3 reads CASSLEGQPQHF. CDR3 in DNA: TGTGCCAGCAGTTTAGAGGGGCAGCCCCAGCATTTT.

This clonotype was seen repeatedly, ten times or more. The chain combines TRBV29-1 with TRBJ1-6; 7 nucleotides match TRBD1. The CDR3 has 14 amino acids. The V and J ends lost 6 bases and 5 bases, in that order; junction bases with no gene match: 7. CDR1 and CDR2 (germline): SQVTM, ANQGSEA. The CDR3 bases are TGCAGCGTGGCGTTCGGACAGGATAATTCACCCCTCCACTTT. Its translation: CSVAFGQDNSPLHF.

This clonotype came up many times. The chain recombines TRBV29-1 with TRBJ2-1; 7 positions match TRBD2. The V gene end was trimmed by 4 bases and the J gene end by 0 bases; junction bases not matched to a gene: 3. This CDR3 is built from 14 residues. Per germline, CDR1 SQVTM and CDR2 ANQGSEA. CDR3 bases: TGCAGCGTTGCGCGGGGGAGCTCCTACAATGAGCAGTTCTTC. Translated, it gives CSVARGSSYNEQFF.

The CDR3 DNA follows: TGTGCCAGCCTCACGGGGGTCGCGTACCAAGAGACCCAGTACTTC. This codes for CASLTGVAYQETQYF. The chain carries TRBV6-1 and TRBJ2-5; D is possibly TRBD2 (6 bases). CDR3 length: 15 residues. The germline CDR1 and CDR2 sequences are MNHNS and SASEGT. V gave up 8 bases and J gave up 0 bases, with 16 bases separating them.

The chain combines TRBV19 with TRBJ2-1; 12 bases are a match to TRBD2. CDR1 LNHDA and CDR2 SQIVND come from the germline V gene (reference sequence). V shed 1 base, J shed 8 bases, and the junction held 9 bases outside the gene matches. The CDR3 runs to 17 residues. The CDR3 region has the DNA TGTGCCAGTAGTATAGTAGCTAGCGGGGGGGCGAAGTATGAGCAGTTCTTC. This gives the protein CASSIVASGGAKYEQFF. The whole variable domain, remainder taken from reference TRBV19 and TRBJ2-1, is DGGITQSPKYLFRKEGQNVTLSCEQNLNHDAMYWYRQDPGQGLRLIYYSQIVNDFQKGDIAEGYSVSREKKESFPLTVTSAQKNPTAFYLCASSIVASGGAKYEQFFGPGTRLTVL.

The chain carries TRBV4-3 and TRBJ2-1, with TRBD2 matching over 12 bases. CDR1 is LGHNA and CDR2 is YSLEER in the germline V gene. CDR3 length: 15 residues. V lost 3 bases, J lost 7 bases, and 4 bases stayed unmatched. CDR3 region: CASSHLAGGLNEQFF. In DNA, the CDR3 is TGCGCCAGCAGCCACCTAGCGGGAGGGCTTAATGAGCAGTTCTTC.

This clonotype was found a few times. The CDR3 is CASSKTGGHSPLHF. The CDR3 DNA sequence: TGTGCCAGCAGTAAGACAGGAGGACATTCACCCCTCCACTTT. The chain links TRBV6-5 to TRBJ1-6, with D possibly TRBD1 on 6 matching bases. Deletions cut 5 bases from V and 8 bases from J, with 13 bases between. This CDR3 spans 14 amino acids. Germline V gives CDR1 MNHEY, CDR2 SVGAGI.

This clonotype was seen more than once but under ten times. This chain joins TRBV9 and TRBJ1-2, with TRBD1 matching 9 bases. The CDR3 has 15 amino acids. V was pared by 4 bases and J by 4 bases, with 8 bases of the junction left unmatched. The germline V gene encodes CDR1 SGDLS and CDR2 YYNGEE. CDR3 DNA: TGTGCCAGCAGCCCAGGGACAGGGCATAGCTATGGCTACACCTTC. Translating it yields CASSPGTGHSYGYTF.

This clonotype appeared many times. The V call is TRBV2, the J call TRBJ1-1; D is perhaps TRBD1 (6 bases). The V end was cut by 2 bases, the J end by 5 bases, with 12 bases between. This CDR3 is built from 14 residues. Germline CDR1 and CDR2: SNHLY and FYNNEI. This CDR3 reads CASSERQGITEAFF. The CDR3 region has the DNA TGTGCCAGCAGTGAACGTCAGGGGATTACTGAAGCTTTCTTT.

This clonotype was found many times. The gene calls are TRBV4-3 and TRBJ2-1; D is unresolved. Germline lookup yields CDR1 LGHNA and CDR2 YSLEER. The ends were cut back, 0 bases at V and 5 bases at J, with 8 bases in the middle. CDR3 length: 14 amino acids. The CDR3 sequence is CASSQDIVNNEQFF. The CDR3 DNA is TGCGCCAGCAGCCAAGATATCGTCAACAATGAGCAGTTCTTC.

This chain connects TRBV5-4 to TRBJ2-2; D is uncertain. Between the trimmed V and J ends, which lost 1 base and 1 base, there was a span of 8 bases. CDR1 SGHNT and CDR2 YYREEE come from the germline V gene (reference sequence). The CDR3 extends over 15 amino acids. The CDR3 here is CASSLRAMNTGELFF. The CDR3 nucleotides read TGTGCCAGCAGCTTGCGGGCGATGAACACCGGGGAGCTGTTTTTT.

This clonotype was counted ten times or more. The rearrangement links TRBV19 to TRBJ2-7; 10 bases map to TRBD1. With V trimmed by 7 bases and J by 6 bases, 6 bases remained unmatched. CDR3 length: 13 residues. Looked up from germline, CDR1 is LNHDA and CDR2 is SQIVND (reference sequence). CDR3 in DNA: TGTGCCAGTACTCCGACAGGGGGCCGCGAGCAGTACTTC. Translated: CASTPTGGREQYF. Complete variable domain (other parts from reference TRBV19 and TRBJ2-7): DGGITQSPKYLFRKEGQNVTLSCEQNLNHDAMYWYRQDPGQGLRLIYYSQIVNDFQKGDIAEGYSVSREKKESFPLTVTSAQKNPTAFYLCASTPTGGREQYFGPGTRLTVT.

DNA of the CDR3: TGTGCCAGCAGCTCCCCACAGGGGGCGGGCGGGGAGCTGTTTTTT. It translates to CASSSPQGAGGELFF. The J gene is TRBJ2-2, the V gene TRBV11-2; 9 nucleotides match TRBD1. V gave up 4 bases and J gave up 7 bases; unmatched junction bases: 7. Germline V gives CDR1 SGHAT, CDR2 FQNNGV. The CDR3 is 15 amino acids. The complete variable domain, with remaining parts taken from reference TRBV11-2 and TRBJ2-2, reads EAGVAQSPRYKIIEKRQSVAFWCNPISGHATLYWYQQILGQGPKLLIQFQNNGVVDDSQLPKDRFSAERLKGVDSTLKIQPAKLEDSAVYLCASSSPQGAGGELFFGEGSRLTVL.

The gene calls are TRBV18 and TRBJ2-5; 7 nucleotides align to TRBD1. CDR3 length equals 14 residues. Germline loops: CDR1 KGHSH, CDR2 LQKENI. The junction had 6 bases not matched to a gene; V was cut back by 6 bases and J by 2 bases. The CDR3 nucleotides read TGTGCCAGCTCGAAGACAGGGCCGCAAGAGACCCAGTACTTC. It encodes CASSKTGPQETQYF.

This clonotype was detected only a few times. This sequence joins TRBV7-2 and TRBJ2-1; the match to TRBD2 covers 15 bases. The V segment lost 4 bases and the J segment 6 bases; nucleotides outside the gene matches: 4. Germline loops: CDR1 SGHTA, CDR2 FQGNSA. This CDR3 spans 16 amino acids. This CDR3 reads CASSSPGLAGGNEQFF. The CDR3 coding sequence is TGTGCCAGCAGCTCACCGGGACTAGCGGGAGGCAATGAGCAGTTCTTC.

The gene calls are TRBV6-5 and TRBJ2-7; TRBD2 matches 8 bases. Germline CDR1 and CDR2: MNHEY and SVGAGI. With 6 bases clipped from V and 2 bases from J, the junction kept 9 bases outside the gene matches. The CDR3 sequence is 15 residues long. DNA for the CDR3: TGTGCCAGCAGCCCCGCTAGCGGGTCTACCTACGAGCAGTACTTC. Amino acid sequence: CASSPASGSTYEQYF.